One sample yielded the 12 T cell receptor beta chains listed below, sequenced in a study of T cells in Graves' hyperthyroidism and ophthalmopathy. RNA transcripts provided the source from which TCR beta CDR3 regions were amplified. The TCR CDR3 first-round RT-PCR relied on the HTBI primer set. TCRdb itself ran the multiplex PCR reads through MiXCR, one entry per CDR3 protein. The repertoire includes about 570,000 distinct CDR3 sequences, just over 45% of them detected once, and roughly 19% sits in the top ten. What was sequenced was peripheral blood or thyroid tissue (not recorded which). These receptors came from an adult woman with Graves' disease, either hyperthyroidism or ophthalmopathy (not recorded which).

The CDR3 is CASGFTGVGGQGGFAEAFF. Here the CDR3 DNA reads TGTGCTAGTGGTTTTACCGGAGTAGGGGGACAGGGAGGGTTCGCTGAAGCTTTCTTT. V is TRBV12-5 and J is TRBJ1-1; 9 nucleotides line up with TRBD1. The CDR3 spans 19 residues. Per the germline V gene, CDR1 is LGHNT and CDR2 is FRNRAP. The V gene end was trimmed by 3 bases and the J gene end by 6 bases; junction bases not matched to a gene: 20.

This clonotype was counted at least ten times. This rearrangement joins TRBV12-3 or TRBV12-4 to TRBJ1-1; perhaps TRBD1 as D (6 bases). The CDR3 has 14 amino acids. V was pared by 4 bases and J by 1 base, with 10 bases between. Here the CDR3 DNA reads TGTGCCAGCAGTTCGGGGACAAGGAACACTGAAGCTTTCTTT. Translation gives CASSSGTRNTEAFF.

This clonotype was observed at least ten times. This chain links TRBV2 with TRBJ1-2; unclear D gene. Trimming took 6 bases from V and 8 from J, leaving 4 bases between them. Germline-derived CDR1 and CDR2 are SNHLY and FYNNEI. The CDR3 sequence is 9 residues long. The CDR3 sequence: CASRGGYTF. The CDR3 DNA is TGTGCCAGCAGGGGGGGCTACACCTTC.

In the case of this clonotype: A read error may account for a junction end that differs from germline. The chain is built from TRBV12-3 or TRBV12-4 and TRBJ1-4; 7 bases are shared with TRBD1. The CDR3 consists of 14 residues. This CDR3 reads CASTKDRANEKLFF. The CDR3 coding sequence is TGTGCCAGCACTAAAGACAGGGCTAATGAAAAACTGTTTTTC.

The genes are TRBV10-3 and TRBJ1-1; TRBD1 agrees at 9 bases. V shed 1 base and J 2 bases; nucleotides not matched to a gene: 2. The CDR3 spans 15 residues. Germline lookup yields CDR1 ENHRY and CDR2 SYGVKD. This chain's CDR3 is CAISEWGQGNTEAFF. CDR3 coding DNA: TGTGCCATCAGTGAGTGGGGACAGGGAAACACTGAAGCTTTCTTT.

For the CDR3, the DNA is TGTGCCAGCAGCCAGAGACTAGCGGGAGGGTTTGATGAGCAGTTCTTC. The encoded protein is CASSQRLAGGFDEQFF. The chain is built from TRBV7-9 and TRBJ2-1; 14 bases match TRBD2. The V segment lost 5 bases and the J segment 8 bases; nucleotides outside the gene matches: 8. This CDR3 is built from 16 residues. Germline V gene data show CDR1 as SEHNR and CDR2 as FQNEAQ (reference sequence). The variable domain in full, completed from reference TRBV7-9 and TRBJ2-1, reads DTGVSQNPRHKITKRGQNVTFRCDPISEHNRLYWYRQTLGQGPEFLTYFQNEAQLEKSRLLSDRFSAERPKGSFSTLEIQRTEQGDSAMYLCASSQRLAGGFDEQFFGPGTRLTVL.

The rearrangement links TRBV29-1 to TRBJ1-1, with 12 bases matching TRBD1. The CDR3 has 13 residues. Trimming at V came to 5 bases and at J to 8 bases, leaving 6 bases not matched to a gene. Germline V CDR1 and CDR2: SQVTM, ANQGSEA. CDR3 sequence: CSVMGQGALEAFF. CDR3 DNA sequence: TGCAGCGTTATGGGACAGGGGGCACTAGAAGCTTTCTTT.

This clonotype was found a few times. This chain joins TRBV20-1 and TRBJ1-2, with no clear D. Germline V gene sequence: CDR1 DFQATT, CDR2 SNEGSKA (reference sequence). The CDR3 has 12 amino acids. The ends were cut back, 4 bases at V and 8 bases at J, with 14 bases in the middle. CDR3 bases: TGCAGTGCTACGTACCCTGATAAGGGCTACACCTTC. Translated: CSATYPDKGYTF.

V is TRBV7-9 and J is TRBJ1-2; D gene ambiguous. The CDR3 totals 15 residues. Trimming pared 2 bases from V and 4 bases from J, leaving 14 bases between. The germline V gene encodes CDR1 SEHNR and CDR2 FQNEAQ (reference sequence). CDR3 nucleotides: TGTGCCAGCAGCTTAATGGGGTCCGTCTTCTATGGCTACACCTTC. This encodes CASSLMGSVFYGYTF.

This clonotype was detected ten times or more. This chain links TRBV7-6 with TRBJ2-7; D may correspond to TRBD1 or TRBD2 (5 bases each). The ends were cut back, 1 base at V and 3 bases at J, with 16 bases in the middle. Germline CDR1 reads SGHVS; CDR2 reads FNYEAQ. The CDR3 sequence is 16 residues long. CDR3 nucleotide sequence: TGTGCCAGCAGCTTAGACCCAGGGAAGGGAGACTACGAGCAGTACTTC. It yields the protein CASSLDPGKGDYEQYF.

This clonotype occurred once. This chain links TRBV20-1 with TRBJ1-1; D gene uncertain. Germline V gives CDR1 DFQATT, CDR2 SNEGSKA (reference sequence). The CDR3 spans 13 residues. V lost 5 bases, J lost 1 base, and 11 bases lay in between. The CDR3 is CSALLQTNTEAFF. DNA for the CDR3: TGCAGTGCTCTGTTACAGACGAACACTGAAGCTTTCTTT.

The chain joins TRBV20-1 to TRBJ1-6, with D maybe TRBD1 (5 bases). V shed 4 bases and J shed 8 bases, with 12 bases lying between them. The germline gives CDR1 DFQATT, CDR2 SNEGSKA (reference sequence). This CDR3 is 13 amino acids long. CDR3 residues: CSANRGKDSPLHF. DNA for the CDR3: TGCAGTGCTAATAGGGGAAAGGATTCACCCCTCCACTTT.